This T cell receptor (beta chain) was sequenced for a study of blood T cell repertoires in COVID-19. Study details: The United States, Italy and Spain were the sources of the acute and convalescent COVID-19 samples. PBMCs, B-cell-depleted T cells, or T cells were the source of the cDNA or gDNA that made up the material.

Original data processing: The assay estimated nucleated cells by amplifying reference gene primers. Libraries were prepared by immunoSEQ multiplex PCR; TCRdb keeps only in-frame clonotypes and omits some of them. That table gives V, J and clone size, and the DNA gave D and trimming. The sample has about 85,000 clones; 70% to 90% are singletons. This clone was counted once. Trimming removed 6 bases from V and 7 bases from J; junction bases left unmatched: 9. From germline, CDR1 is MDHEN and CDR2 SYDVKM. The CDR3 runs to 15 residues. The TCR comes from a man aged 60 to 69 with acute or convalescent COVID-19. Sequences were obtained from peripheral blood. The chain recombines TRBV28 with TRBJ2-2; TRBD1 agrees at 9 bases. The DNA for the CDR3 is TGTGCCAGCAGAATAAACAGGGGGCGGAGCGGGGAGCTGTTTTTT. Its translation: CASRINRGRSGELFF. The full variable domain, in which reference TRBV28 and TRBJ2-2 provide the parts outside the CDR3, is DVKVTQSSRYLVKRTGEKVFLECVQDMDHENMFWYRQDPGLGLRLIYFSYDVKMKEKGDIPEGYSVSREKKERFSLILESASTNQTSMYLCASRINRGRSGELFFGEGSRLTVL.